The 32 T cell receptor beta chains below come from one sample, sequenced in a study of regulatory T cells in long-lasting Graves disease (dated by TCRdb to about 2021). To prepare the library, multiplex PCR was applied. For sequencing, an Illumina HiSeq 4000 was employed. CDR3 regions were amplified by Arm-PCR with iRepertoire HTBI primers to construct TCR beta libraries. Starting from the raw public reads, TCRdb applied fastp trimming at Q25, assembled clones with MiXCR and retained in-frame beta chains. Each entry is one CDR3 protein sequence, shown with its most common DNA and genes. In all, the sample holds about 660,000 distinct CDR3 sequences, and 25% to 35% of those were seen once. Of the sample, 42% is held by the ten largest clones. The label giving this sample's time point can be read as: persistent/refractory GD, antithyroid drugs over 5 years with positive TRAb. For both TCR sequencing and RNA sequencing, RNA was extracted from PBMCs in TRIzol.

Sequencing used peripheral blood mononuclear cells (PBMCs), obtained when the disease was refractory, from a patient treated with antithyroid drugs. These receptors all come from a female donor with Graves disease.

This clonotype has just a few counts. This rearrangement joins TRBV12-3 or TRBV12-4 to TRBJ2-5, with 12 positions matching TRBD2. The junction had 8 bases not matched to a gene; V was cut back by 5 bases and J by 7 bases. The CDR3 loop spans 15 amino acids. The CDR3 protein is CASSTTSGRIGTQYF. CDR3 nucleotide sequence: TGTGCCAGCAGTACTACTAGCGGGAGGATCGGGACCCAGTACTTC.

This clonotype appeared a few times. The CDR3 region has the DNA TGTGCCACCAGCCAGGGGGGTACTAATGAAAAACTGTTTTTT. This encodes CATSQGGTNEKLFF. The V and J genes are TRBV15 and TRBJ1-4; 7 bases match TRBD1. Germline CDR1 is LNHNV and CDR2 is YYDKDF (reference sequence). This CDR3 is 14 amino acids long. Trimming removed 5 bases from V and 2 bases from J; junction bases left unmatched: 2. The full variable domain, in which reference TRBV15 and TRBJ1-4 provide the parts outside the CDR3, is DAMVIQNPRYQVTQFGKPVTLSCSQTLNHNVMYWYQQKSSQAPKLLFHYYDKDFNNEADTPDNFQSRRPNTSFCFLDIRSPGLGDTAMYLCATSQGGTNEKLFFGSGTQLSVL.

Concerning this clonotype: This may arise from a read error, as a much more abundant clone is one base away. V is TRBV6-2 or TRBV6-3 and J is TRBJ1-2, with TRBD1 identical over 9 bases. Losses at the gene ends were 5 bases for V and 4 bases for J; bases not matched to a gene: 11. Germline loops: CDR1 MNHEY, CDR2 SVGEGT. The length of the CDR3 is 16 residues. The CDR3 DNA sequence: TGTGCCAGCAGTGCACACGAACAGGGGGCGTTCTATGGCTACACCTTC. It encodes CASSAHEQGAFYGYTF.

The CDR3 DNA is TGCAGCGTTGAAGCGGCCATGCCCAACACCGGGGAGCTGTTTTTT. This codes for CSVEAAMPNTGELFF. The V call is TRBV29-1, the J call TRBJ2-2; unclear D gene. The CDR3 extends over 15 amino acids. Germline CDR1 reads SQVTM; CDR2 reads ANQGSEA. The V end lost 1 base, the J end lost 2 bases, and 11 bases lay between the germline ends.

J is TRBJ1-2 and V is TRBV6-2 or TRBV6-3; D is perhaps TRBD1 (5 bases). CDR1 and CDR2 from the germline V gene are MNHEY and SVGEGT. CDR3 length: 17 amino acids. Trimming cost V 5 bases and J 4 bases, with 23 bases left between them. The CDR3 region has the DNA TGTGCCAGCAGTACAGGACACCCCGACCAGGGCCTCTATGGCTACACCTTC. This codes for CASSTGHPDQGLYGYTF.

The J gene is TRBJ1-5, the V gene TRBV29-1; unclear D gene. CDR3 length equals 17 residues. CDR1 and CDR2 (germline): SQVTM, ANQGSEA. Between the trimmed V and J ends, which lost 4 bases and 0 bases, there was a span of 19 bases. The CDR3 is CSVVALASKYSNQPQHF. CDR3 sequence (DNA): TGCAGCGTTGTGGCCCTAGCCTCGAAGTATAGCAATCAGCCCCAGCATTTT.

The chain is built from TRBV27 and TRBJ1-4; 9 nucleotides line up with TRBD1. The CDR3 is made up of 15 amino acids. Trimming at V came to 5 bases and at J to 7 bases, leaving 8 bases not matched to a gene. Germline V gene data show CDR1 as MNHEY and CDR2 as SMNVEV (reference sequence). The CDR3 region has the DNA TGTGCCAGCAGTCCACGGACAGGGGTTATTGAAAAACTGTTTTTT. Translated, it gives CASSPRTGVIEKLFF.

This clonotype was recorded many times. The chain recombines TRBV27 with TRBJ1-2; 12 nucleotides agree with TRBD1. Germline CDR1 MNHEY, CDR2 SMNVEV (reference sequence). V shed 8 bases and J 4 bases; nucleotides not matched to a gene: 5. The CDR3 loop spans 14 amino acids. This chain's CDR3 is CASCGTGGFYGYTF. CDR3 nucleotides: TGTGCCAGCTGCGGGACAGGGGGCTTCTATGGCTACACCTTC.

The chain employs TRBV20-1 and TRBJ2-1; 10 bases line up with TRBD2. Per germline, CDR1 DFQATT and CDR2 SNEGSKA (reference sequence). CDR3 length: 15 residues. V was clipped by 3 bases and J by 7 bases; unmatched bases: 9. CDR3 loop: CSASLLAGRPNEQFF. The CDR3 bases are TGCAGTGCTAGCCTACTAGCGGGACGACCAAATGAGCAGTTCTTC.

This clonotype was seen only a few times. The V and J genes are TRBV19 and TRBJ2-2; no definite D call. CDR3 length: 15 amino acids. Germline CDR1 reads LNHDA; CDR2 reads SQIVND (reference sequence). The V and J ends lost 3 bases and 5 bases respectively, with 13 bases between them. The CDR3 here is CASSISPGDTGELFF. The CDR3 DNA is TGTGCCAGTAGTATCTCCCCCGGAGATACCGGGGAGCTGTTTTTT.

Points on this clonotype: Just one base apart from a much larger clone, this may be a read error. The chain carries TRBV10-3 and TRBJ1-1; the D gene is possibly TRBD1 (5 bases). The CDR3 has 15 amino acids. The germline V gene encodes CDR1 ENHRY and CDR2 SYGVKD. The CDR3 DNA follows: TGTGCCAGCAGTTACTCGCCAGGGACGAACACTGAAGCTTTCTTT. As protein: CASSYSPGTNTEAFF.

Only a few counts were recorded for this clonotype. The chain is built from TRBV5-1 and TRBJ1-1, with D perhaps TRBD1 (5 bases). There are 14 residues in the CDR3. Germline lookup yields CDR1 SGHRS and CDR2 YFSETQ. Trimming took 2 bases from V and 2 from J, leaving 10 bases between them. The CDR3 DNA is TGCGCCAGCAGCTTTCCTGGGGCCAACACTGAAGCTTTCTTT. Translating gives CASSFPGANTEAFF.

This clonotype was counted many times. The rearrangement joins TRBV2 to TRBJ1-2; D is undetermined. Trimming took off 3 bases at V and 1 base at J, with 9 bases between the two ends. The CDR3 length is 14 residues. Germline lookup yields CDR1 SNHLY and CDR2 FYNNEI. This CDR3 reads CASSEVGVNYGYTF. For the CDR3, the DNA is TGTGCCAGCAGTGAGGTTGGGGTTAACTATGGCTACACCTTC.

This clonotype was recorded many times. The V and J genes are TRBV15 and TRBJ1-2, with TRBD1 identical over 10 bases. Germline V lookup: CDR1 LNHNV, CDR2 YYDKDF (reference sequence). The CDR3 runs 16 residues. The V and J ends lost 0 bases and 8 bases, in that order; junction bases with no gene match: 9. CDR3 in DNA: TGTGCCACCAGCAGAGAAACTCGGGACAGGGGAAGCGGCTACACCTTC. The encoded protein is CATSRETRDRGSGYTF. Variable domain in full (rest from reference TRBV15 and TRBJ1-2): DAMVIQNPRYQVTQFGKPVTLSCSQTLNHNVMYWYQQKSSQAPKLLFHYYDKDFNNEADTPDNFQSRRPNTSFCFLDIRSPGLGDTAMYLCATSRETRDRGSGYTFGSGTRLTVV.

The CDR3, as DNA: TGCAGCGTGGCCGGGACAACTAATGAAAAACTGTTTTTT. The encoded protein is CSVAGTTNEKLFF. This sequence joins TRBV29-1 and TRBJ1-4; no definite D call. The CDR3 is made up of 13 amino acids. Deletions cut 6 bases from V and 0 bases from J, with 8 bases between. Germline V CDR1 and CDR2: SQVTM, ANQGSEA.

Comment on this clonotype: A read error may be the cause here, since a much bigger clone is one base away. CDR3 DNA sequence: TGTGCCAGCGGCCCCCGTGGACAGGGCCCATATGGCTACACCTTC. Protein product: CASGPRGQGPYGYTF. V usage is TRBV6-2 or TRBV6-3 and J usage is TRBJ1-2, with 8 bases that match TRBD1. CDR3 length: 15 amino acids. The V segment lost 8 bases and the J segment 5 bases; nucleotides outside the gene matches: 13. Looked up from germline, CDR1 is MNHEY and CDR2 is SVGEGT.

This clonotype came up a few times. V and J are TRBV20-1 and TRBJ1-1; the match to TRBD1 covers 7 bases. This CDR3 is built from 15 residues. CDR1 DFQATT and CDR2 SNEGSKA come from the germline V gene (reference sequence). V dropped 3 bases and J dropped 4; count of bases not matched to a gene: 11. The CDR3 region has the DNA TGCAGTGCTAGGATCCCCAGGGGGGGCGGCACTGAAGCTTTCTTT. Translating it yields CSARIPRGGGTEAFF.

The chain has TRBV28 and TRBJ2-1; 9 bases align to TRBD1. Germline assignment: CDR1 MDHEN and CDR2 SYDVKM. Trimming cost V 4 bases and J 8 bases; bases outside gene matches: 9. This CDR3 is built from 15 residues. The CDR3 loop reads CASSSGQGTAHEQFF. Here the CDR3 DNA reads TGTGCCAGCAGTTCCGGACAGGGGACAGCGCATGAGCAGTTCTTC.

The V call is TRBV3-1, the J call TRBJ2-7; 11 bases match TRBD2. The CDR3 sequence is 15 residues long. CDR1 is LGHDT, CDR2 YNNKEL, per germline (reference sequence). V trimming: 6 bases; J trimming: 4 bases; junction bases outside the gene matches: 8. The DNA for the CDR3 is TGTGCCAGCAGAGCTACTAGCGGGAGTTTGTACGAGCAGTACTTC. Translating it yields CASRATSGSLYEQYF.

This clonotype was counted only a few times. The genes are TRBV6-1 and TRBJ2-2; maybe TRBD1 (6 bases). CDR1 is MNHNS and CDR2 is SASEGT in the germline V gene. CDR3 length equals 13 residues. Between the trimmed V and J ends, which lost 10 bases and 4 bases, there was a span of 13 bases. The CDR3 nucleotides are TGTGCCACCTCCTACAGGGTCACCGGGGAGCTGTTTTTT. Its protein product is CATSYRVTGELFF.

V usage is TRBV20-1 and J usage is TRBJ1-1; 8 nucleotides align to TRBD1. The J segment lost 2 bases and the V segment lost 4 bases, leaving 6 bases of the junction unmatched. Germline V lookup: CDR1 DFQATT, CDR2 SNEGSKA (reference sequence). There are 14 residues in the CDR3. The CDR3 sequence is CSATRTGKNTEAFF. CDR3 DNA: TGCAGTGCTACAAGGACAGGGAAAAACACTGAAGCTTTCTTT.

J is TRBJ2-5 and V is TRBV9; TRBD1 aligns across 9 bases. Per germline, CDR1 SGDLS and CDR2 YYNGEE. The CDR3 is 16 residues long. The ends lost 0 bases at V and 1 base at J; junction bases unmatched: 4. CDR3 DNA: TGTGCCAGCAGCGTAGCCGGGACAGGGTTCCAAGAGACCCAGTACTTC. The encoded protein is CASSVAGTGFQETQYF.

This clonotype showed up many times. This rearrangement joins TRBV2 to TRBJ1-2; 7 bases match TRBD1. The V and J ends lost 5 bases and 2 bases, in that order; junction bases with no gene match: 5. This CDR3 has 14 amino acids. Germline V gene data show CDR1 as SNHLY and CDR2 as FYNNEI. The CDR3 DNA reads TGTGCCAGCAGTCCGAGACAGGGAAACTATGGCTACACCTTC. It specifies CASSPRQGNYGYTF.

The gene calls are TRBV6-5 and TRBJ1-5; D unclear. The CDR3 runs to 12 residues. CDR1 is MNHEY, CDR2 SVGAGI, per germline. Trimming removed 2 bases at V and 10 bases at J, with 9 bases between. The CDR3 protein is CASSYDGSPQHF. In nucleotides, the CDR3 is TGTGCCAGCAGTTACGATGGGTCACCCCAGCATTTT.

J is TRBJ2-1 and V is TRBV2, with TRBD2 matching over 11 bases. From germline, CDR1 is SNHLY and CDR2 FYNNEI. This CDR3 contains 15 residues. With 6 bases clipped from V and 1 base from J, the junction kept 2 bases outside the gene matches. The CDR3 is CASRASGRSYNEQFF. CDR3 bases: TGTGCCAGCAGAGCTAGCGGGAGGTCCTACAATGAGCAGTTCTTC.

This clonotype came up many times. The CDR3 nucleotides are TGTGCCAGCAGGCAGACAGGGAACTACGAGCAGTACTTC. Translation: CASRQTGNYEQYF. V and J are TRBV6-1 and TRBJ2-7; the match to TRBD1 covers 7 bases. The trim removed 6 bases at V and 3 bases at J, leaving 5 bases unmatched. The germline V gene has CDR1 MNHNS and CDR2 SASEGT. The CDR3 runs to 13 residues.

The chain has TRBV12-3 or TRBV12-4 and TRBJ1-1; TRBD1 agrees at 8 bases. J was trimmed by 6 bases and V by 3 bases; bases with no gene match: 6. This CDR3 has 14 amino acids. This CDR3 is CASSFGRQGSEAFF. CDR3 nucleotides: TGTGCCAGCAGTTTTGGAAGACAGGGGTCTGAAGCTTTCTTT.

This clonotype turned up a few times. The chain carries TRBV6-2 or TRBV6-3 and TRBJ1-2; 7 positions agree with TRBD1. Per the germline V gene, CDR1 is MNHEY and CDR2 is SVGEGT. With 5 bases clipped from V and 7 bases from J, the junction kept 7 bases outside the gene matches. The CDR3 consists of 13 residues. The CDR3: CASSRRDSSGYTF. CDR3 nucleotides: TGTGCCAGCAGTCGCCGGGACAGTTCTGGCTACACCTTC.

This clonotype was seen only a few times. The CDR3 nucleotides read TGTGCTAGTGGTCCCTCCAGGGACGAGCAGTACTTC. Its protein is CASGPSRDEQYF. The V and J genes are TRBV12-5 and TRBJ2-7, with D perhaps matching TRBD1 (5 bases). Trimming pared 5 bases from V and 5 bases from J, leaving 10 bases between. Germline loops: CDR1 LGHNT, CDR2 FRNRAP. The CDR3 totals 12 residues.

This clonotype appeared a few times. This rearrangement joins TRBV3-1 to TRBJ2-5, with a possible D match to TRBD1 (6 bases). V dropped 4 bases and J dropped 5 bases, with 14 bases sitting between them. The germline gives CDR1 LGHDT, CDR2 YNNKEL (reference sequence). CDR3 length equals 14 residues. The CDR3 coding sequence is TGTGCCAGCAGCCCAGGGGTATCGGGGGAGACCCAGTACTTC. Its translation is CASSPGVSGETQYF.

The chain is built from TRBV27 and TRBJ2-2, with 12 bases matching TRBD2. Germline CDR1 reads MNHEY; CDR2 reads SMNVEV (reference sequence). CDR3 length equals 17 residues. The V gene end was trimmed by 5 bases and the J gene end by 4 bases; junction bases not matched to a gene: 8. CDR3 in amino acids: CASSPLAGGLGTGELFF. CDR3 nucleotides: TGTGCCAGCAGTCCGCTAGCGGGAGGGCTCGGCACCGGGGAGCTGTTTTTT.

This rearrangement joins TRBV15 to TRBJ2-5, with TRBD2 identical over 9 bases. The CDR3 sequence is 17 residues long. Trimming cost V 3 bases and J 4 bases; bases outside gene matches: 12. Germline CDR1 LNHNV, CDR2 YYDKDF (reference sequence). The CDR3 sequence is CATSSRPGLASAETQYF. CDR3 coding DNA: TGTGCCACCAGCAGCCGCCCAGGACTAGCGTCGGCAGAGACCCAGTACTTC.